A selection of T cell receptor beta chains follows, all from one sample in a study of blood T cells in healthy people across ages. A single record per CDR3 protein comes from TCRdb applying MiXCR to the 5' RACE reads. The sample includes 1.5 million to 2 million distinct CDR3 sequences, about 30% of them seen just once. The sequenced material came from blood. Every receptor here comes from a woman in her twenties or thirties in good health. The CDR3 runs from the conserved cysteine through the conserved F or W. The D gene is left open where the match is weak. Where a row states a size, it is once, few, many or the class of an expanded clone; other rows omit it.

TRBD1	TRBV19	few	TRBJ2-3	CASTPQGGTDTQYF	TGTGCCAGTACCCCACAGGGGGGCACAGATACGCAGTATTTT
NA	TRBV7-2	NA	TRBJ2-7	CASSLTVIPYEQYF	TGTGCCAGCAGCTTAACAGTCATTCCCTACGAGCAGTACTTC
NA	TRBV5-1	NA	TRBJ1-1	CASIYTPGSSEAFF	TGCGCCAGCATATATACGCCAGGGTCGTCTGAAGCTTTCTTT
NA	TRBV5-1	few	TRBJ1-4	CASSASGAGNEKLFF	TGCGCCAGCAGCGCTTCAGGGGCGGGTAATGAAAAACTGTTTTTT
NA	TRBV24-1	NA	TRBJ2-1	CATSDPRSGSLFNEQFF	TGTGCCACCAGTGATCCCCGCTCAGGGTCCCTTTTCAATGAGCAGTTCTTC
NA	TRBV6-5	NA	TRBJ1-2	CASSYQDGGQGYGYTF	TGTGCCAGCAGTTACCAAGACGGGGGGCAAGGCTATGGCTACACCTTC
TRBD1	TRBV7-2	NA	TRBJ2-7	CASSLPRDRGLEQYF	TGTGCCAGCAGCTTACCCCGGGACAGGGGGCTAGAGCAGTACTTC
NA	TRBV20-1	many	TRBJ2-1	CSARALNNEQFF	TGCAGTGCTAGAGCCTTAAACAATGAGCAGTTCTTC
TRBD1	TRBV30	NA	TRBJ1-2	CAWSGMTGEYGGYTF	TGTGCCTGGAGTGGGATGACAGGGGAGTATGGAGGCTACACCTTC
TRBD1	TRBV9	few	TRBJ2-1	CVSTAGGMNEQFF	TGTGTCAGCACGGCAGGGGGCATGAATGAGCAGTTCTTC
NA	TRBV4-1	few	TRBJ2-1	CASSQEGVAGNEQFF	TGCGCCAGCAGCCAAGAAGGGGTCGCCGGCAATGAGCAGTTCTTC
NA	TRBV6-5	NA	TRBJ2-7	CASGAGQLTYEQYF	TGTGCCAGCGGGGCGGGACAGTTGACCTACGAGCAGTACTTC
NA	TRBV30	many	TRBJ2-1	CAWSVAGRQFF	TGTGCCTGGAGTGTTGCGGGTCGGCAGTTCTTC
NA	TRBV12-3/TRBV12-4	NA	TRBJ2-7	CASSPKGPREQYF	TGTGCCAGCAGCCCTAAGGGACCTCGGGAGCAGTACTTC
NA	TRBV20-1	NA	TRBJ2-1	CSARQSTYNEQFF	TGCAGTGCTAGACAGTCAACCTACAATGAGCAGTTCTTC
NA	TRBV7-9	NA	TRBJ1-5	CASSVREGQPRHF	TGTGCCAGCAGCGTCAGGGAGGGTCAGCCCCGGCATTTT
NA	TRBV25-1	NA	TRBJ2-3	CAISKTGKEGTQYF	TGTGCCATCTCAAAGACAGGGAAGGAGGGTACGCAGTATTTT
NA	TRBV2	few	TRBJ1-1	CASSVGRSQNTEAFF	TGTGCCAGCAGTGTGGGCAGGTCCCAGAACACTGAAGCTTTCTTT
NA	TRBV5-1	few	TRBJ2-3	CASSLGTVFQSDTQYF	TGCGCCAGCAGCTTGGGGACAGTGTTTCAATCAGATACGCAGTATTTT
TRBD1	TRBV3-1	many	TRBJ2-7	CASSQDAFRTGEAQYF	TGTGCCAGCAGCCAAGACGCGTTCAGGACAGGGGAGGCTCAGTACTTC
NA	TRBV6-2/TRBV6-3	few	TRBJ2-7	CASSPAGPLWDEQYF	TGTGCCAGCAGTCCTGCTGGCCCCCTCTGGGACGAGCAGTACTTC
TRBD1	TRBV3-1	NA	TRBJ1-2	CASSPLPGQGPYGYTF	TGTGCCAGCAGCCCCCTACCGGGACAGGGCCCCTATGGCTACACCTTC
NA	TRBV9	NA	TRBJ2-1	CASSVRRGDEQFF	TGTGCCAGCAGCGTACGGCGGGGCGATGAGCAGTTCTTC
NA	TRBV20-1	few	TRBJ2-4	CSAPGRTEFKNIQYF	TGCAGTGCCCCGGGGAGGACGGAATTTAAAAACATTCAGTACTTC
TRBD2	TRBV2	NA	TRBJ2-7	CASSMLAGQNEQYF	TGTGCCAGCAGTATGTTAGCGGGGCAAAACGAGCAGTACTTC
NA	TRBV29-1	many	TRBJ2-4	CSVEDRGAAKNIQYF	TGCAGCGTTGAAGATAGGGGGGCAGCCAAAAACATTCAGTACTTC
TRBD1	TRBV7-9	NA	TRBJ2-7	CASSWTGANEQYF	TGTGCCAGCAGCTGGACAGGGGCGAACGAGCAGTACTTC
NA	TRBV11-2	NA	TRBJ2-1	CAPRSDPPGNEQFF	TGTGCCCCAAGGTCCGATCCGCCGGGGAATGAGCAGTTCTTC
NA	TRBV9	many	TRBJ2-5	CASSINRQDELETQYF	TGTGCCAGCAGCATTAACCGACAGGATGAATTGGAGACCCAGTACTTC
NA	TRBV11-2	NA	TRBJ2-5	CASTTQAGLTEETQYF	TGTGCCAGCACAACACAGGCTGGACTCACCGAAGAGACCCAGTACTTC
NA	TRBV20-1	NA	TRBJ1-3	CSARDEGYSGNTIYF	TGCAGTGCTAGAGATGAGGGGTACTCTGGAAACACCATATATTTT
NA	TRBV29-1	NA	TRBJ1-1	CSVAQVMNTEAFF	TGCAGCGTTGCCCAAGTTATGAACACTGAAGCTTTCTTT
NA	TRBV3-1	NA	TRBJ2-1	CASSPNSGYSYNEQFF	TGTGCCAGCAGTCCAAATAGCGGATACTCCTACAATGAGCAGTTCTTC
NA	TRBV10-1	NA	TRBJ1-1	CATTDSPNTEAFF	TGCGCCACAACGGACAGTCCGAACACTGAAGCTTTCTTT
NA	TRBV27	NA	TRBJ1-5	CASSRTGSNRPQHF	TGTGCCAGCAGTCGGACGGGGAGCAATCGGCCCCAGCATTTT
NA	TRBV21-1	NA	TRBJ2-7	CASSLSSGGQGAKIRIRTKYEQYF	TGTGCCAGCAGCCTCTCCTCGGGGGGACAGGGGGCGAAAATCCGAATAAGGACCAAGTACGAGCAGTACTTC
TRBD2	TRBV19	NA	TRBJ2-7	CASSVAGVGNEQYF	TGTGCCAGTAGTGTAGCGGGAGTTGGCAATGAGCAGTACTTC
NA	TRBV7-2	NA	TRBJ1-1	CASSLHRGGRAEAFF	TGTGCCAGCAGCTTACACCGGGGTGGAAGAGCTGAAGCTTTCTTT
NA	TRBV6-2/TRBV6-3	few	TRBJ2-3	CASSYSVGDTQYF	TGTGCCAGCAGTTACTCTGTCGGGGATACGCAGTATTTT
TRBD1	TRBV5-1	NA	TRBJ2-1	CASTRDRGSNEQFF	TGCGCCAGCACAAGGGACAGGGGAAGCAATGAGCAGTTCTTC
NA	TRBV7-6	NA	TRBJ2-2	CASSNSRNTGELFF	TGTGCCAGCAGCAACTCCCGAAACACCGGGGAGCTGTTTTTT
NA	TRBV4-1	NA	TRBJ2-3	CASSQVTSIDTQYF	TGCGCCAGCAGCCAAGTGACTAGTATAGATACGCAGTATTTT
NA	TRBV12-3/TRBV12-4	few	TRBJ2-1	CASTPRERNEQFF	TGTGCCAGCACACCAAGGGAGAGGAATGAGCAGTTCTTC
TRBD2	TRBV30	NA	TRBJ2-7	CASLGGGPYEQYF	TGTGCCTCTTTGGGGGGAGGGCCTTACGAGCAGTACTTC
NA	TRBV12-3/TRBV12-4	many	TRBJ1-2	CASSSDSPYGYTF	TGTGCCAGCAGCTCGGACAGCCCCTATGGCTACACCTTC
NA	TRBV14	once	TRBJ2-7	CASSQEKGAYEQYF	TGTGCCAGCAGCCAAGAAAAGGGCGCCTACGAGCAGTACTTC
NA	TRBV20-1	NA	TRBJ1-1	CSAERGTEAFF	TGCAGTGCTGAGAGGGGGACTGAAGCTTTCTTT